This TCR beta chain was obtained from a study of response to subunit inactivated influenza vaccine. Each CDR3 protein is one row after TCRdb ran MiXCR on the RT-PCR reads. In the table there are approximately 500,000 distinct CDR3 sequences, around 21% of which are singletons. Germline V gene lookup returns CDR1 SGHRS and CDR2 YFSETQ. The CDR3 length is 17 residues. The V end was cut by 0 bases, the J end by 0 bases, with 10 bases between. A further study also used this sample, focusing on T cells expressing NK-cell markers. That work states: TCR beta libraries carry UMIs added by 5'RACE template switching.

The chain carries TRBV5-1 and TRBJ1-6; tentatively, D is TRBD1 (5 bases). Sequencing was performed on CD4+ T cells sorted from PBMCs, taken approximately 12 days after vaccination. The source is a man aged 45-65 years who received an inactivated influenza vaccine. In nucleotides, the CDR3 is TGCGCCAGCAGCTTGGGATTGGGGGGCTCCTATAATTCACCCCTCCACTTT. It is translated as CASSLGLGGSYNSPLHF. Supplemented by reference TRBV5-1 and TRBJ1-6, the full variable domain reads KAGVTQTPRYLIKTRGQQVTLSCSPISGHRSVSWYQQTPGQGLQFLFEYFSETQRNKGNFPGRFSGRQFSNSRSEMNVSTLELGDSALYLCASSLGLGGSYNSPLHFGNGTRLTVT.